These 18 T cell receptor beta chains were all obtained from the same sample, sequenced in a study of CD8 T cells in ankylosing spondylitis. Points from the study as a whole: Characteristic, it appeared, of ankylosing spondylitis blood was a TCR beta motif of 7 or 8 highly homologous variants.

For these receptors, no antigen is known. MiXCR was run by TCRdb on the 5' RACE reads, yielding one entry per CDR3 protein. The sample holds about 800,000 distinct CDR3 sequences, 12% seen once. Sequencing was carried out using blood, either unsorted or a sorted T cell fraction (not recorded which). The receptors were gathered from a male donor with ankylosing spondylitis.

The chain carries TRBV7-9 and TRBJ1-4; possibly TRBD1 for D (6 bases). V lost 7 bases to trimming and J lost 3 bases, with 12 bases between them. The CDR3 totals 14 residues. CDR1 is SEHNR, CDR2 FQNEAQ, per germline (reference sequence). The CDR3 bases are TGTGCCAGCATGGCGGGGGGCTCTAATGAAAAACTGTTTTTT. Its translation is CASMAGGSNEKLFF.

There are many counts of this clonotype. This CDR3 reads CAISGLTLRDTQYF. CDR3 nucleotide sequence: TGTGCCATCAGTGGCCTTACTCTCCGGGATACGCAGTATTTT. This chain joins TRBV10-3 and TRBJ2-3; no reliable D call. V gave up 4 bases and J gave up 6 bases, with 14 bases separating them. Germline V lookup: CDR1 ENHRY, CDR2 SYGVKD. This CDR3 is 14 amino acids long.

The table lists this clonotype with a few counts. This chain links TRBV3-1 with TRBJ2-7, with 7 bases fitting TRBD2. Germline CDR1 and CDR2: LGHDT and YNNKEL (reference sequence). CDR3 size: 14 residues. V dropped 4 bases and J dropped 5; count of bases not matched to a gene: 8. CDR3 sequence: CASSRGLVINEQYF. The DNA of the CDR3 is TGTGCCAGCAGCCGAGGACTAGTAATAAACGAGCAGTACTTC.

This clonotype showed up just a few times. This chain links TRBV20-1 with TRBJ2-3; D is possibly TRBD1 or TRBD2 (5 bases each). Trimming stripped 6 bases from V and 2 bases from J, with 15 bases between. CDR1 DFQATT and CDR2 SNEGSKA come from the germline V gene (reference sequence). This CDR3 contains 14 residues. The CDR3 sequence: CSAGAGAATDTQYF. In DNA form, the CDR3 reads TGCAGTGCCGGGGCGGGCGCAGCCACAGATACGCAGTATTTT.

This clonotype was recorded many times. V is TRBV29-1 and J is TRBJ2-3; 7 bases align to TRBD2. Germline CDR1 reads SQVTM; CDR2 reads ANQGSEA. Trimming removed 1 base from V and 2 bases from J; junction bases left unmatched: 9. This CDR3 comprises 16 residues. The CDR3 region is CSVEGGRATATDTQYF. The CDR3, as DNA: TGCAGCGTTGAAGGGGGGAGGGCCACCGCCACAGATACGCAGTATTTT.

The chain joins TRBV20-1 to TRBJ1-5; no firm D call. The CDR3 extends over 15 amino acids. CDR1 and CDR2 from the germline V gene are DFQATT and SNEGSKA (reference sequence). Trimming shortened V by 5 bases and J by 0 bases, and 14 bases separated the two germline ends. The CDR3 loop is CSAGPVASSNQPQHF. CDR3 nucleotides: TGCAGTGCTGGGCCAGTGGCTTCTAGCAATCAGCCCCAGCATTTT.

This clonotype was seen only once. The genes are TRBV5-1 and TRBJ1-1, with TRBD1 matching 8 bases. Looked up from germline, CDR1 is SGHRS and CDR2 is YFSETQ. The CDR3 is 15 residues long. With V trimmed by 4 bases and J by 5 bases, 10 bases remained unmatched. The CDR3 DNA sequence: TGCGCCAGCAGCGAATTACAGGGGGTGGGTACTGAAGCTTTCTTT. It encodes CASSELQGVGTEAFF.

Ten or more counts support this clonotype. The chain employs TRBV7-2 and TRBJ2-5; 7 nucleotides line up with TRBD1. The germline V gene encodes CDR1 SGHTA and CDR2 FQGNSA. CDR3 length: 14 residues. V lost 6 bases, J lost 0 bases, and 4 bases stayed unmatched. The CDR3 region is CASSLDRYQETQYF. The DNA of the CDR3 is TGTGCCAGCAGTCTGGACAGGTACCAAGAGACCCAGTACTTC.

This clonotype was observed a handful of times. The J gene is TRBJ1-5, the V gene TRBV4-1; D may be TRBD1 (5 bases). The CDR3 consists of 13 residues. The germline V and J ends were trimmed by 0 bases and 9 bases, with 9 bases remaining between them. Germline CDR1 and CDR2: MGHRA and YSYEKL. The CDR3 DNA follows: TGCGCCAGCAGCCAAGAGAGGGGCCTGCCCCAGCATTTT. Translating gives CASSQERGLPQHF.

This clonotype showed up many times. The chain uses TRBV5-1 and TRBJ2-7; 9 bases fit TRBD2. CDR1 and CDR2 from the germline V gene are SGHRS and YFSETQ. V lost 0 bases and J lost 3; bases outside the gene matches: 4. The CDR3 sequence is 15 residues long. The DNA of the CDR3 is TGCGCCAGCAGCTTGGGACTAGCGGACCTCTACGAGCAGTACTTC. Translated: CASSLGLADLYEQYF.

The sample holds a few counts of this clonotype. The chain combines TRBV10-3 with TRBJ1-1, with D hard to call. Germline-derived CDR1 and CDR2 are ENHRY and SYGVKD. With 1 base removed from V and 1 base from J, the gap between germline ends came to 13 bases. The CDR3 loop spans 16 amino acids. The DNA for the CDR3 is TGTGCCATCAGTGAGTGGACGCTTACCGGGAACACTGAAGCTTTCTTT. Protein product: CAISEWTLTGNTEAFF.

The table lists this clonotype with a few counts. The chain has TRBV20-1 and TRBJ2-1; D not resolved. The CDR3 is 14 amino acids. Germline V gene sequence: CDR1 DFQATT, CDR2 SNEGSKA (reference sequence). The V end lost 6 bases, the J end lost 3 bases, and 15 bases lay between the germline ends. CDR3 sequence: CSAPWVAYYNEQFF. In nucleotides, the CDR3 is TGCAGTGCCCCCTGGGTCGCTTACTACAATGAGCAGTTCTTC.

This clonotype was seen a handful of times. The CDR3 nucleotides read TGTGCCAGCAGTTTTACAGGGGCCCGTAACTATGGCTACACCTTC. It encodes CASSFTGARNYGYTF. The rearrangement uses TRBV12-3 or TRBV12-4 and TRBJ1-2; 7 bases fit TRBD1. The V and J ends lost 3 bases and 1 base, in that order; junction bases with no gene match: 5. CDR3 length equals 15 residues.

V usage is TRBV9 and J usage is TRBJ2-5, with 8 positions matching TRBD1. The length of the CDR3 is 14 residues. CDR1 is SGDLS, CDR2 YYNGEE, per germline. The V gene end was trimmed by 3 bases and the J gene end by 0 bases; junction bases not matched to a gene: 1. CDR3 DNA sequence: TGTGCCAGCAGCGCAGGGGGCTACCAAGAGACCCAGTACTTC. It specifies CASSAGGYQETQYF.

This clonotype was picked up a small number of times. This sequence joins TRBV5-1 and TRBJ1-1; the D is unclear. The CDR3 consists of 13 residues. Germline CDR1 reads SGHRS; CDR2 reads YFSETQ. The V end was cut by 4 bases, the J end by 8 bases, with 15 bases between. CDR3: CASSISWEGEAFF. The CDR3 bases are TGCGCCAGCAGCATTAGTTGGGAGGGCGAAGCTTTCTTT.

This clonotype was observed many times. CDR3 bases: TGTGCCACCAGCAATGCAGATACGCAGTATTTT. The encoded protein is CATSNADTQYF. The V and J genes are TRBV15 and TRBJ2-3; no clear D gene. Germline CDR1 LNHNV, CDR2 YYDKDF (reference sequence). The CDR3 is 11 residues long. V was cut by 4 bases and J by 4 bases, with 3 bases left in between.

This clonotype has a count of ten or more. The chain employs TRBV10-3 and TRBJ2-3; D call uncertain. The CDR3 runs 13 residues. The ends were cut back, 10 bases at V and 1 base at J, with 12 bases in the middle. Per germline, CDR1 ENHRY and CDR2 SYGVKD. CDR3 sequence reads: CASHPTGTDTQYF. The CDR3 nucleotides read TGTGCCAGCCACCCAACAGGCACAGATACGCAGTATTTT.

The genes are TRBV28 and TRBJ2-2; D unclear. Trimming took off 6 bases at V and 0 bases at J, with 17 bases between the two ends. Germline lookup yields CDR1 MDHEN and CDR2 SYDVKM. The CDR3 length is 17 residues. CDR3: CASSQLHPGTNTGELFF. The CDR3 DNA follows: TGTGCCAGCAGCCAGCTCCACCCCGGCACGAACACCGGGGAGCTGTTTTTT.